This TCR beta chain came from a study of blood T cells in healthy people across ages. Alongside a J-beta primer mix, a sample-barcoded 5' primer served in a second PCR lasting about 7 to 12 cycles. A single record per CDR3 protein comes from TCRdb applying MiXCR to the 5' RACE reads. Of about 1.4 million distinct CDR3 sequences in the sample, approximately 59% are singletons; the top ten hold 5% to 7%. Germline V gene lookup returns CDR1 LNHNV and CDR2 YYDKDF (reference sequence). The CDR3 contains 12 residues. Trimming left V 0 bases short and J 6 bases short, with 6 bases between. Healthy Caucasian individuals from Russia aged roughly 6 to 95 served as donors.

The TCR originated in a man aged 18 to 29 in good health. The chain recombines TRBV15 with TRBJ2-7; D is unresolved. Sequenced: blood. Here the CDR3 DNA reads TGTGCCACCAGCAGAGATTTTATCGAGCAGTACTTC. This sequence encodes CATSRDFIEQYF.